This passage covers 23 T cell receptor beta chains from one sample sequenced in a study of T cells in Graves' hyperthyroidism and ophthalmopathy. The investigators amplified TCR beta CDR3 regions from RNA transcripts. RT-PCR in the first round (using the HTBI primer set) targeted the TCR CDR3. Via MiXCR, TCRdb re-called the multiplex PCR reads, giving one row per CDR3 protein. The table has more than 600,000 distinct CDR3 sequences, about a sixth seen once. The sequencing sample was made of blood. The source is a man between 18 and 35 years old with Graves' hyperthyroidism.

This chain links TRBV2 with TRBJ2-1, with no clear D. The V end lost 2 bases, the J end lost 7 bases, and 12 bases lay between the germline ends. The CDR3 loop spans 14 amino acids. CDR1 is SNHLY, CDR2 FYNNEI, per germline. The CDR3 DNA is TGTGCCAGCAGTGAACAGGCGGCACAGAATGAGCAGTTCTTC. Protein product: CASSEQAAQNEQFF.

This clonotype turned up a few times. The DNA of the CDR3 is TGTGCCAGCCAGGGCAGAGTACGTCTCCAAGAGACCCAGTACTTC. Translated: CASQGRVRLQETQYF. The J gene is TRBJ2-5, the V gene TRBV2, with a possible D match to TRBD1 (5 bases). Germline-derived CDR1 and CDR2 are SNHLY and FYNNEI. V lost 8 bases, J lost 1 base, and 17 bases lay in between. The CDR3 is made up of 15 amino acids.

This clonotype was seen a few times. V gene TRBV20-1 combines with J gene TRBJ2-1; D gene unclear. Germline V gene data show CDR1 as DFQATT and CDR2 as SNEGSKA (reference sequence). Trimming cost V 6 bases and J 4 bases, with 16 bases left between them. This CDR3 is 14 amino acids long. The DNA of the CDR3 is TGCAGTGCCCTGGCTGGGAACCTTTACAATGAGCAGTTCTTC. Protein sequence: CSALAGNLYNEQFF.

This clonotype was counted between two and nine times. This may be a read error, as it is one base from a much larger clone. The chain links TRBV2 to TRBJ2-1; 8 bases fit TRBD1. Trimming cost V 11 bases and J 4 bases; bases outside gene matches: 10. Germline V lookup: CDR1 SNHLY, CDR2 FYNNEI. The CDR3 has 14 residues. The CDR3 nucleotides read TGTGCCGGCACTCAGACAGGGGTATACAATGAGCAGTTCTTC. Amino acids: CAGTQTGVYNEQFF.

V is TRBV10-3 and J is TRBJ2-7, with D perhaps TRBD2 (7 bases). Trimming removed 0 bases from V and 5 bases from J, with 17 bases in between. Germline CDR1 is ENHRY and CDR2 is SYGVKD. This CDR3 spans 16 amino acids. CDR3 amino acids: CAISESISGGGDEQYF. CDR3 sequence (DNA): TGTGCCATCAGTGAGTCAATTTCGGGGGGCGGCGACGAGCAGTACTTC.

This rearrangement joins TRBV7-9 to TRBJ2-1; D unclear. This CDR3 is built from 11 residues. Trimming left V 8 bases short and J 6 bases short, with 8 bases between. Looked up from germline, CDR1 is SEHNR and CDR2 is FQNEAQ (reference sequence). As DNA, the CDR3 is TGTGCCAGCGCGACGGGCAATGAGCAGTTCTTC. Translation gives CASATGNEQFF.

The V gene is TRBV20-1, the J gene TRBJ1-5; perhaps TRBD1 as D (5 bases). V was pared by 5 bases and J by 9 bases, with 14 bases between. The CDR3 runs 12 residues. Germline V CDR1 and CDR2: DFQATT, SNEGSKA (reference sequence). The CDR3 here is CSAGDRDWPQHF. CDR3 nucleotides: TGCAGTGCTGGGGACCGGGACTGGCCCCAGCATTTT.

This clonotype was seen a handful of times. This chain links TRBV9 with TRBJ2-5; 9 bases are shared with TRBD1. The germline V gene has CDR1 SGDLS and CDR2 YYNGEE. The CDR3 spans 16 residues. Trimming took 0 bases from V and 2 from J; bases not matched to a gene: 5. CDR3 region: CASSVGDRARQETQYF. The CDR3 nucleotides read TGTGCCAGCAGCGTAGGGGACAGGGCTCGGCAAGAGACCCAGTACTTC.

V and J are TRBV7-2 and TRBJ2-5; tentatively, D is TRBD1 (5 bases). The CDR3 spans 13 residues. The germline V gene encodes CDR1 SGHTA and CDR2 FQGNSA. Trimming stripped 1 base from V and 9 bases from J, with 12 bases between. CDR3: CASSLEPSRAQYF. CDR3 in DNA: TGTGCCAGCAGCTTAGAGCCCTCCAGGGCCCAGTACTTC. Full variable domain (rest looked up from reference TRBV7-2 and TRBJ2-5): GAGVSQSPSNKVTEKGKDVELRCDPISGHTALYWYRQSLGQGLEFLIYFQGNSAPDKSGLPSDRFSAERTGGSVSTLTIQRTQQEDSAVYLCASSLEPSRAQYFGPGTRLLVL.

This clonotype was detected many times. The CDR3 sequence: CAISKGEGGNNEQFF. The CDR3 DNA is TGTGCCATCTCCAAGGGGGAGGGGGGAAACAATGAGCAGTTCTTC. The chain couples TRBV27 to TRBJ2-1; TRBD2 is a possible D gene (7 bases). Trimming took 10 bases from V and 5 from J, leaving 21 bases between them. The CDR3 is made up of 15 amino acids. CDR1 is MNHEY, CDR2 SMNVEV, per germline (reference sequence).

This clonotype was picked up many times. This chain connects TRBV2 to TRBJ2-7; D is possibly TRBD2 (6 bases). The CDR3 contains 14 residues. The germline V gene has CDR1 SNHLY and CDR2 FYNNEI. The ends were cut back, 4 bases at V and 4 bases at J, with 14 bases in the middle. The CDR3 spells CASSALARRYEQYF. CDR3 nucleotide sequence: TGTGCCAGCAGTGCCCTAGCGAGGAGGTACGAGCAGTACTTC.

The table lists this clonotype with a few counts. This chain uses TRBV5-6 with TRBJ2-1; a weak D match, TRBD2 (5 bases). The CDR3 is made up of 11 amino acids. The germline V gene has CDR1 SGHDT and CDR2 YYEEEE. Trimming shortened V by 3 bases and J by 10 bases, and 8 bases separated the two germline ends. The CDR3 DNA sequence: TGTGCCAGCAGCTCTTCGGGGGAGCAGTTCTTC. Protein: CASSSSGEQFF.

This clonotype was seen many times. CDR3: CASNELAGAADTQYF. In DNA, the CDR3 is TGTGCCAGCAATGAACTAGCGGGAGCTGCAGATACGCAGTATTTT. The rearrangement uses TRBV12-3 or TRBV12-4 and TRBJ2-3; 11 bases line up with TRBD2. The CDR3 covers 15 residues. V shed 7 bases and J 4 bases; nucleotides not matched to a gene: 7.

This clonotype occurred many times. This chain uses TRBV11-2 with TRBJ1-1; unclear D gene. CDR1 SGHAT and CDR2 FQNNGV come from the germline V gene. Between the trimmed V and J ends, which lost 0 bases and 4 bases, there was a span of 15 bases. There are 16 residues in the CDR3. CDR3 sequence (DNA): TGTGCCAGCAGCTTAGAGTTCGGGAAGAGGAGCACTGAAGCTTTCTTT. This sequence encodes CASSLEFGKRSTEAFF.

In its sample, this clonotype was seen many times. The CDR3 DNA is TGTGCCAGCAGTTTACAAGGGGCGGGATGGAATGAGCAGTTCTTC. It translates to CASSLQGAGWNEQFF. This chain connects TRBV27 to TRBJ2-1; D may be TRBD2 (6 bases). The ends were cut back, 2 bases at V and 7 bases at J, with 15 bases in the middle. The CDR3 loop spans 15 amino acids. Germline CDR1 reads MNHEY; CDR2 reads SMNVEV (reference sequence).

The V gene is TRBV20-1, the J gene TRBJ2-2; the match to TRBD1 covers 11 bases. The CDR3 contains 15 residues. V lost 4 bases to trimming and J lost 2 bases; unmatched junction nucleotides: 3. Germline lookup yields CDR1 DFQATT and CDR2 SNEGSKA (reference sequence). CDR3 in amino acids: CSATDRGRNTGELFF. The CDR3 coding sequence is TGCAGTGCTACGGACAGGGGGCGAAACACCGGGGAGCTGTTTTTT.

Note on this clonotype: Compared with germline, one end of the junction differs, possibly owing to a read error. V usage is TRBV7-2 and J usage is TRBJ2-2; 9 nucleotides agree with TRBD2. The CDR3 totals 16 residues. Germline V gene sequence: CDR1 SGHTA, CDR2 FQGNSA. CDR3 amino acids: CASSLVAGVNNGELFF. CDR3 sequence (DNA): TGTGCCAGCAGCTTAGTAGCGGGGGTAAACAACGGGGAGCTGTTTTTT.

In DNA, the CDR3 is TGTGCCAGCAGTTACTCGATTTTTTTCACGGGAGCTAACTATGGCTACACCTTC. Encoded protein: CASSYSIFFTGANYGYTF. The chain employs TRBV6-2 or TRBV6-3 and TRBJ1-2; D is undetermined. V lost 0 bases and J 0 bases, leaving 17 bases between the germline ends. CDR1 and CDR2 from the germline V gene are MNHEY and SVGEGT. This CDR3 region has 18 residues.

The CDR3 sequence is CAIRATADTQYF. The CDR3 nucleotides are TGTGCCATCAGGGCGACGGCAGATACGCAGTATTTT. The rearrangement links TRBV10-3 to TRBJ2-3; D remains ambiguous. Trimming stripped 6 bases from V and 4 bases from J, with 8 bases between. CDR1 and CDR2 (germline): ENHRY, SYGVKD. The CDR3 runs to 12 residues.

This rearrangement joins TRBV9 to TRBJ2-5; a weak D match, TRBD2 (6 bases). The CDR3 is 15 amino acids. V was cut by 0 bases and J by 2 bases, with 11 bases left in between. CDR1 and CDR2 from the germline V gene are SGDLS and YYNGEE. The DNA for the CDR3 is TGTGCCAGCAGCGTAGTCCCGGGAGAACAAGAGACCCAGTACTTC. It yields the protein CASSVVPGEQETQYF. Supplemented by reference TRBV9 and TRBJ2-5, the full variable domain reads DSGVTQTPKHLITATGQRVTLRCSPRSGDLSVYWYQQSLDQGLQFLIQYYNGEERAKGNILERFSAQQFPDLHSELNLSSLELGDSALYFCASSVVPGEQETQYFGPGTRLLVL.

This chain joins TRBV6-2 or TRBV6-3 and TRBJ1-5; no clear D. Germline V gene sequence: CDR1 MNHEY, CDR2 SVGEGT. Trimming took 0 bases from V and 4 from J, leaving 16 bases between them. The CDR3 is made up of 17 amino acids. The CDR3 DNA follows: TGTGCCAGCAGTTACTCGATCGGAGGTGGGGATAATCAGCCCCAGCATTTT. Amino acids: CASSYSIGGGDNQPQHF.

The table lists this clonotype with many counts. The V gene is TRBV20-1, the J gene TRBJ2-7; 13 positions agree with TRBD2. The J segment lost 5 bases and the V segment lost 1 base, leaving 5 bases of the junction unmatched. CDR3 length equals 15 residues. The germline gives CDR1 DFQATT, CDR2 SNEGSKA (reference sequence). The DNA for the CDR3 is TGCAGTGCTAGAGGGACTAGCGGGAGAATTGACGAGCAGTACTTC. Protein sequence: CSARGTSGRIDEQYF.

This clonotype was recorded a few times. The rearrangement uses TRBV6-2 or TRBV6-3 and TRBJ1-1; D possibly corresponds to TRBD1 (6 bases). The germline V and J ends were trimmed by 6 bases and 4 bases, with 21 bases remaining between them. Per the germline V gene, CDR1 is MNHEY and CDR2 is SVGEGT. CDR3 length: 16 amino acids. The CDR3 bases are TGTGCCAGCAGGGAACCTGGGACAATGGTGCCCACTGAAGCTTTCTTT. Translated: CASREPGTMVPTEAFF.